These 24 T cell receptor beta chains originate from one sample sequenced in a study of blood T cell repertoires in COVID-19. Method: immunoSEQ multiplex PCR; TCRdb's copy keeps in-frame clones and lacks some. The sample lists 200,000 or so clones, roughly 90% seen once, with roughly 2.7% in the top ten. The material sequenced was PBMCs or T cells enriched from blood (not recorded which). These receptors came from a woman in her 30s who had recovered from COVID-19.

The CDR3 protein is CASSVFAAVGELFF. The CDR3 DNA is TGCGCCAGCAGTGTTTTCGCGGCGGTCGGGGAGCTGTTTTTT. The chain uses TRBV10-2 and TRBJ2-2; D is ambiguous. V shed 4 bases and J shed 7 bases, with 13 bases lying between them. Germline CDR1 reads WSHSY; CDR2 reads SAAADI. The CDR3 runs to 14 residues.

The rearrangement links TRBV14 to TRBJ2-5; the D gene is possibly TRBD1 (5 bases). Trimming took off 1 base at V and 4 bases at J, with 13 bases between the two ends. Germline V gene lookup returns CDR1 SGHDN and CDR2 FVKESK. The CDR3 is 15 residues long. The CDR3 region has the DNA TGTGCCAGCAGCCAAGTGGCCAGGGCGTTAGAGACCCAGTACTTC. Residues: CASSQVARALETQYF.

This clone was observed a few times. J is TRBJ1-3 and V is TRBV7-3; no reliable D call. The length of the CDR3 is 14 residues. Trimming stripped 1 base from V and 0 bases from J, with 4 bases between. The V gene's germline CDR1 is SGHTA and CDR2 FQGTGA. The CDR3 coding sequence is TGTGCCAGCAGCTTAATCTTCTCTGGAAACACCATATATTTT. Its translation is CASSLIFSGNTIYF.

The genes are TRBV14 and TRBJ2-3; maybe TRBD2 (6 bases). The CDR3 is made up of 13 amino acids. Germline loops: CDR1 SGHDN, CDR2 FVKESK. V was cut by 9 bases and J by 2 bases, with 12 bases left in between. The CDR3 spells CASSGDLTDTQYF. CDR3 bases: TGTGCCAGTAGCGGAGACCTCACAGATACGCAGTATTTT.

This clone showed up just once. This chain joins TRBV29-1 and TRBJ1-1; 9 bases fit TRBD1. This CDR3 has 12 residues. The V segment lost 4 bases and the J segment 5 bases; nucleotides outside the gene matches: 2. Germline CDR1 SQVTM, CDR2 ANQGSEA. The CDR3 here is CSVGGQGTEAFF. As DNA, the CDR3 is TGCAGCGTTGGGGGACAGGGAACTGAAGCTTTCTTT.

The CDR3 loop is CASRNLAGGRDEQFF. CDR3 sequence (DNA): TGTGCCAGCAGAAACCTAGCGGGGGGACGCGATGAGCAGTTCTTC. The V call is TRBV7-9, the J call TRBJ2-1, with 11 bases identical to TRBD2. This CDR3 region has 15 residues. Germline V CDR1 and CDR2: SEHNR, FQNEAQ (reference sequence). V lost 6 bases to trimming and J lost 8 bases; unmatched junction nucleotides: 9.

V gene TRBV7-2 combines with J gene TRBJ1-1, with a tentative D call TRBD1 (6 bases). There are 14 residues in the CDR3. Germline-derived CDR1 and CDR2 are SGHTA and FQGNSA. Trimming removed 10 bases from V and 4 bases from J, with 19 bases in between. The CDR3 region has the DNA TGTGCCACCCGGGACATTCGTCGAGGCACTGAAGCTTTCTTT. Translation gives CATRDIRRGTEAFF.

This sequence joins TRBV4-3 and TRBJ1-6; 7 nucleotides match TRBD1. Germline V gene data show CDR1 as LGHNA and CDR2 as YSLEER. There are 15 residues in the CDR3. The V segment lost 4 bases and the J segment 9 bases; nucleotides outside the gene matches: 9. CDR3 loop: CASSPSGQVGSPLHF. DNA of the CDR3: TGCGCCAGCAGCCCCTCCGGACAGGTGGGTTCACCCCTCCACTTT.

The chain uses TRBV6-5 and TRBJ2-7, with D possibly TRBD1 on 5 matching bases. Germline values: CDR1 MNHEY, CDR2 SVGAGI. The CDR3 has 14 amino acids. V was shortened by 0 bases and J by 2 bases, with 8 bases between the two germline ends. The CDR3 DNA follows: TGTGCCAGCAGTTACTCTGGGGCCACCTACGAGCAGTACTTC. This translates into CASSYSGATYEQYF.

The chain uses TRBV13 and TRBJ2-5, with 7 nucleotides matching TRBD2. V lost 3 bases to trimming and J lost 7 bases; unmatched junction nucleotides: 11. The CDR3 runs to 15 residues. Germline V CDR1 and CDR2: PRHDT, FYEKMQ (reference sequence). CDR3 DNA sequence: TGTGCCAGCAGCTTGAAGCGGGGCCATGGGGGGACCCAGTACTTC. Translation gives CASSLKRGHGGTQYF.

V is TRBV10-3 and J is TRBJ1-2; a weak D match, TRBD1 (6 bases). V was shortened by 6 bases and J by 8 bases, with 16 bases between the two germline ends. The CDR3 is 13 residues long. Germline V gives CDR1 ENHRY, CDR2 SYGVKD. The CDR3 here is CAIRLDSRGGYTF. Here the CDR3 DNA reads TGTGCCATCAGACTGGACAGTAGAGGAGGCTACACCTTC.

The chain couples TRBV6-2 or TRBV6-3 to TRBJ1-6; TRBD1 matches 7 bases. Trimming took 4 bases from V and 0 from J; bases not matched to a gene: 12. The CDR3 is 19 amino acids. Germline V gene sequence: CDR1 MNHEY, CDR2 SVGEGT. Written as DNA, the CDR3 is TGTGCCAGCAGTTCTGACAGGGTGGTATTCGGCTCCTATAATTCACCCCTCCACTTT. Protein: CASSSDRVVFGSYNSPLHF.

The chain employs TRBV7-3 and TRBJ1-1; possible D gene TRBD1, 6 bases. CDR3 size: 15 residues. The ends were cut back, 4 bases at V and 8 bases at J, with 20 bases in the middle. Germline assignment: CDR1 SGHTA and CDR2 FQGTGA. The CDR3 loop is CASSSLPSDRNEAFF. DNA for the CDR3: TGTGCCAGCAGCTCCCTACCTTCGGACAGAAACGAAGCTTTCTTT.

The chain joins TRBV6-2 or TRBV6-3 to TRBJ2-5; D may be TRBD1 (6 bases). CDR3 size: 16 residues. Between the trimmed V and J ends, which lost 5 bases and 2 bases, there was a span of 18 bases. Germline lookup yields CDR1 MNHEY and CDR2 SVGEGT. The CDR3 bases are TGTGCCAGCAGTCCCTATTCGGACAGCCGGCAAGAGACCCAGTACTTC. This sequence encodes CASSPYSDSRQETQYF.

J is TRBJ1-2 and V is TRBV9; D remains unclear. The CDR3 consists of 11 residues. Germline CDR1 reads SGDLS; CDR2 reads YYNGEE. The germline V and J ends were trimmed by 2 bases and 8 bases, with 7 bases remaining between them. The CDR3 region has the DNA TGTGCCAGCAGCGTCGCCCAGGGCTACACCTTC. It yields the protein CASSVAQGYTF.

The chain employs TRBV6-1 and TRBJ1-6, with TRBD1 matching over 7 bases. After removal of 3 bases from V and 9 bases from J, the junction contained 5 bases not matched to a gene. This CDR3 contains 14 residues. Germline values: CDR1 MNHNS, CDR2 SASEGT. DNA of the CDR3: TGTGCCAGCAGTGAGCAGACAGGGTTTTCACCCCTCCACTTT. This sequence encodes CASSEQTGFSPLHF.

This clone was detected a few times. Additional DNA sequences in this sample encode the identical CDR3. This chain links TRBV19 with TRBJ1-2, with a tentative D call TRBD1 (6 bases). CDR3 length equals 15 residues. CDR1 is LNHDA, CDR2 SQIVND, per germline (reference sequence). Trimming took 3 bases from V and 1 from J, leaving 12 bases between them. The CDR3 protein is CASSIRTALNYGYTF. The CDR3 bases are TGTGCCAGTAGTATTCGGACAGCCCTTAACTATGGCTACACCTTC.

Concerning this clone itself: This sample includes further DNA sequences coding for the same CDR3. This sequence joins TRBV7-2 and TRBJ2-1; 9 positions match TRBD2. The CDR3 has 15 residues. Germline V CDR1 and CDR2: SGHTA, FQGNSA. After removal of 5 bases from V and 2 bases from J, the junction contained 4 bases not matched to a gene. Here the CDR3 reads CASSLSGGPYNEQFF. The CDR3 DNA sequence: TGTGCCAGCAGCCTTAGCGGGGGCCCCTACAATGAGCAGTTCTTC. The entire variable domain, with the rest obtained from reference TRBV7-2 and TRBJ2-1, is as follows: GAGVSQSPSNKVTEKGKDVELRCDPISGHTALYWYRQSLGQGLEFLIYFQGNSAPDKSGLPSDRFSAERTGGSVSTLTIQRTQQEDSAVYLCASSLSGGPYNEQFFGPGTRLTVL.

The J gene is TRBJ1-2, the V gene TRBV6-1, with 9 bases identical to TRBD1. Per the germline V gene, CDR1 is MNHNS and CDR2 is SASEGT. V was pared by 2 bases and J by 4 bases, with 5 bases of the junction left unmatched. The CDR3 loop spans 15 amino acids. The CDR3 loop reads CASSEQPGQGYGYTF. CDR3 nucleotides: TGTGCCAGCAGTGAACAACCGGGACAGGGCTATGGCTACACCTTC.

The rearrangement uses TRBV3-1 (or the pseudogene TRBV3-2) and TRBJ1-1; D perhaps matches TRBD1 (5 bases). Germline V gene sequence: CDR1 LGHDT, CDR2 YNNKEL (reference sequence). The CDR3 has 13 amino acids. Trimming removed 4 bases from V and 4 bases from J, with 10 bases in between. CDR3 coding DNA: TGTGCCAGCAGCCCGGGGGTGGGCACTGAAGCTTTCTTT. Translating gives CASSPGVGTEAFF.

CDR3 sequence: CASSPQGTGNTEAFF. Here the CDR3 DNA reads TGTGCCAGCAGCCCCCAGGGGACAGGGAACACTGAAGCTTTCTTT. The rearrangement joins TRBV13 to TRBJ1-1; 8 nucleotides match TRBD1. The CDR3 covers 15 residues. V lost 5 bases to trimming and J lost 1 base; unmatched junction nucleotides: 6. Germline CDR1 PRHDT, CDR2 FYEKMQ (reference sequence).

The rearrangement joins TRBV5-4 to TRBJ1-4; D may be TRBD1 (6 bases). Trimming removed 4 bases from V and 3 bases from J, with 16 bases in between. The germline CDR1 and CDR2 sequences are SGHNT and YYREEE (reference sequence). CDR3 length equals 16 residues. In nucleotides, the CDR3 is TGTGCCAGCAGCATCCGGCAGGGGAAGGCTAATGAAAAACTGTTTTTT. Encoded protein: CASSIRQGKANEKLFF.

This sequence joins TRBV7-8 and TRBJ2-2, with 9 bases lining up with TRBD1. The V segment lost 3 bases and the J segment 6 bases; nucleotides outside the gene matches: 8. The length of the CDR3 is 16 residues. The germline V gene encodes CDR1 SGHVS and CDR2 FQNEAQ. The CDR3 loop is CASSLGDRARPGELFF. The CDR3, as DNA: TGTGCCAGCAGCTTGGGGGACAGGGCTCGCCCCGGGGAGCTGTTTTTT.

This chain links TRBV4-1 with TRBJ2-5; 9 bases line up with TRBD2. In germline, CDR1 is MGHRA, CDR2 YSYEKL. The CDR3 loop spans 18 amino acids. V lost 4 bases and J lost 2; bases outside the gene matches: 14. In nucleotides, the CDR3 is TGCGCCAGCAGCCCCCGTCGGGCCAGCGGGGGGTCACAAGAGACCCAGTACTTC. It encodes CASSPRRASGGSQETQYF.